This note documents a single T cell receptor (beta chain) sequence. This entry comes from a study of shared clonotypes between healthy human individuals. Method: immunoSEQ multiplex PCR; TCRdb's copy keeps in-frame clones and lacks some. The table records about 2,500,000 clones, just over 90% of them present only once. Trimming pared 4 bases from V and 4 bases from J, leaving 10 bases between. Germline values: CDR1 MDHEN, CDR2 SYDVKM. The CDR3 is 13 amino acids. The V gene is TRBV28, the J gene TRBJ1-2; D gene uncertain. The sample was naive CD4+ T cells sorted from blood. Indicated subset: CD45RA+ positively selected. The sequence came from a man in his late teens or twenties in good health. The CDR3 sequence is CASSYPAGYGYTF. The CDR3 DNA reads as TGTGCCAGCAGTTATCCGGCTGGCTATGGCTACACCTTC.